Listed here are 10 T cell receptor beta chains from one sample, sequenced in a study of T and B cells in COVID-19 patients. Blood genomic DNA input for TRB amplification was roughly 220-500 ng. Multiplex PCR with BIOMED2 TRB-A/B primer pools amplified TRB rearrangements. TCRdb processed the multiplex PCR reads anew with MiXCR; each CDR3 protein has one entry. Here the sample spans about 8,000 distinct CDR3 sequences, approximately 30% being singletons. The sample taken for sequencing was blood. These receptors all stem from a human donor who had recovered from COVID-19.

V gene TRBV7-2 combines with J gene TRBJ1-6, with a weak D call TRBD1 (6 bases). The CDR3 extends over 14 amino acids. The V gene's germline CDR1 is SGHTA and CDR2 FQGNSA. Trimming pared 3 bases from V and 10 bases from J, leaving 13 bases between. CDR3: CASSFPDSKSPLHF. The DNA for the CDR3 is TGTGCCAGCAGCTTCCCGGACAGTAAATCACCCCTCCACTTT.

Only a few counts were recorded for this clonotype. The rearrangement links TRBV7-6 to TRBJ1-6, with 10 bases aligning to TRBD1. The J segment lost 7 bases and the V segment lost 3 bases, leaving 3 bases of the junction unmatched. CDR1 and CDR2 (germline): SGHVS, FNYEAQ. The CDR3 extends over 15 amino acids. The CDR3 loop is CASSLETGGNSPLHF. The CDR3 nucleotides are TGTGCCAGCAGCTTGGAGACAGGGGGCAATTCACCCCTCCACTTT. The whole variable domain, remainder taken from reference TRBV7-6 and TRBJ1-6, is GAGVSQSPRYKVTKRGQDVALRCDPISGHVSLYWYRQALGQGPEFLTYFNYEAQQDKSGLPNDRFSAERPEGSISTLTIQRTEQRDSAMYRCASSLETGGNSPLHFGNGTRLTVT.

A word on this clonotype: This may be a read error: a much more frequent sequence differs by one nucleotide. The rearrangement uses TRBV19 and TRBJ1-5; unclear D gene. Per germline, CDR1 LNHDA and CDR2 SQIVND (reference sequence). There are 11 residues in the CDR3. V dropped 5 bases and J dropped 8 bases, with 7 bases sitting between them. The CDR3 nucleotides are TGTGCCAGTAGTTCGAATAAGCCCCAGCATTTT. This codes for CASSSNKPQHF.

The chain is built from TRBV30 and TRBJ1-1; TRBD1 aligns across 7 bases. The CDR3 extends over 16 amino acids. V lost 8 bases and J lost 4; bases outside the gene matches: 19. Germline-derived CDR1 and CDR2 are GTSNPN and SVGIG (reference sequence). The CDR3 DNA reads as TGTGCCGGTCTACCCCTAACAGGGGAGGGATTCACTGAAGCTTTCTTT. Its translation is CAGLPLTGEGFTEAFF.

Relative to its sample, this clonotype is medium-sized. The chain recombines TRBV6-6 with TRBJ2-2; 7 bases fit TRBD2. CDR1 MNHNY and CDR2 SVGAGI come from the germline V gene (reference sequence). Unmatched junction bases numbered 2, after V lost 6 bases and J lost 1 base. This CDR3 is 14 amino acids long. The CDR3 region is CASRGGGNTGELFF. The CDR3, as DNA: TGTGCCAGCAGGGGCGGGGGGAACACCGGGGAGCTGTTTTTT.

This chain connects TRBV6-1 to TRBJ1-6; a possible D gene is TRBD1 (5 bases). From germline, CDR1 is MNHNS and CDR2 SASEGT. This CDR3 contains 14 residues. V was clipped by 5 bases and J by 13 bases, with 18 bases between them. CDR3 region: CASSKRRGGGPLHF. The CDR3 DNA reads TGTGCCAGCAGTAAAAGGAGGGGTGGTGGGCCCCTCCACTTT.

In its sample, this clonotype ranks as medium-sized. V is TRBV5-6 and J is TRBJ2-7, with 8 bases identical to TRBD2. The CDR3 extends over 16 amino acids. V was clipped by 6 bases and J by 5 bases; unmatched bases: 16. Germline V gives CDR1 SGHDT, CDR2 YYEEEE. For the CDR3, the DNA is TGTGCCAGCACCCTTAGCGGGTTGGGGACTAGTCACGAGCAGTACTTC. Protein: CASTLSGLGTSHEQYF.

In its sample, this clonotype is medium-sized. The chain joins TRBV6-5 to TRBJ1-6; D ambiguous. Between the trimmed V and J ends, which lost 0 bases and 8 bases, there was a span of 11 bases. Per the germline V gene, CDR1 is MNHEY and CDR2 is SVGAGI. This CDR3 contains 15 residues. CDR3 bases: TGTGCCAGCAGTTACTCATCTAGTAGCGATTCACCCCTCCACTTT. Its translation: CASSYSSSSDSPLHF.

With regard to this clonotype: The junction departs from germline at one end; a sequencing error may be responsible. The chain combines TRBV5-6 with TRBJ2-3, with D uncertain. Germline values: CDR1 SGHDT, CDR2 YYEEEE. The CDR3 spans 14 residues. The CDR3 here is CASSTRAGGDTQYF. CDR3 coding DNA: TGCGCCAGCAGCACTCGAGCCGGTGGAGATACGCAGTATTTT.

In regard to this clonotype: A much larger clone sits a single nucleotide away, making a read error possible. The chain employs TRBV6-5 and TRBJ1-4; 8 nucleotides line up with TRBD1. Germline CDR1 is MNHEY and CDR2 is SVGAGI. V shed 2 bases and J 5 bases; nucleotides not matched to a gene: 4. This CDR3 has 15 residues. The CDR3 region is CASSYAGQANEKLFF. CDR3 DNA sequence: TGTGCCAGCAGTTACGCGGGACAGGCAAATGAAAAACTGTTTTTT.